Listed below are T cell receptor beta chains from one sample, sequenced in a study of blood T cell repertoires in COVID-19. The method was immunoSEQ multiplex PCR; TCRdb's version includes in-frame clones alone and lacks a portion of them. The profile shows around 200,000 clones, under 90% of them singletons. Input material: peripheral blood. The source is a human donor in a cohort sampled during active COVID-19. The CDR3 runs from the conserved cysteine through the conserved F or W. The order of the fields is J gene, clone size, V gene, D gene, CDR3 DNA, CDR3 protein. The D gene is left open where the match is weak. Not all rows give a size; the values are once, few, many and, for expanded clones, a class.

TRBJ1-4	.	TRBV5-6	.	TGTGCCAGCAGCTTGGGGACTGGATTGTGGGCAACTAATGAAAAACTGTTTTTT	CASSLGTGLWATNEKLFF
TRBJ2-7	once	TRBV11-2	.	TGTGCCAGCAGCCGGACAGTCCGAACCTACGAGCAGTACTTC	CASSRTVRTYEQYF
TRBJ2-7	.	TRBV6-1	TRBD2	TGTGCCAGCAGTGAAGGGGCTAGCGGGGTATACTACGAGCAGTACTTC	CASSEGASGVYYEQYF
TRBJ1-2	.	TRBV5-8	.	TGTGCCAGCAGCTTCAGGGTTGCGGCTGGTGGGCGCTACACCTTC	CASSFRVAAGGRYTF
TRBJ1-2	.	TRBV3-1/TRBV3-2	.	TGTGCCAGCAGCCAAGGGCTTAACGAGGGGGAAGGCTACACCTTC	CASSQGLNEGEGYTF
TRBJ2-7	.	TRBV29-1	TRBD1	TGCAGCGTCCGGGACAGCCTCTACGAGCAGTACTTC	CSVRDSLYEQYF
TRBJ2-7	.	TRBV11-3	TRBD1	TGTGCCAGCAGCCCCCCCCCGTGGACAGGGCGGACCTACGAGCAGTACTTC	CASSPPPWTGRTYEQYF
TRBJ1-5	.	TRBV7-8	TRBD1	TGTGCCAGCAGCTCGGAACAGGGGTTTCAGCCCCAGCATTTT	CASSSEQGFQPQHF
TRBJ2-1	.	TRBV7-3	TRBD2	TGTGCCAGCAGTTCCGCCGGGACTAGCAGCAATGAGCAGTTCTTC	CASSSAGTSSNEQFF
TRBJ2-3	.	TRBV6-6	.	TGTGCCAGCAGTTACATGGGGGCTAGCACAGATACGCAGTATTTT	CASSYMGASTDTQYF
TRBJ2-3	.	TRBV10-3	.	TGTGCCATCAGTGGGTTTGGGGGGGATACGCAGTATTTT	CAISGFGGDTQYF
TRBJ1-2	.	TRBV2	.	TGTGCCAGCAGTGAAGCGGGGAGGGATAGTGTCTATGGCTACACCTTC	CASSEAGRDSVYGYTF
TRBJ1-1	few	TRBV5-1	.	TGCGCCAGCAGCGAGCAGGGGACTGAAGCTTTCTTT	CASSEQGTEAFF
TRBJ1-2	.	TRBV2	.	TGTGCCAGCAGTGATAATTTAGGACAGAACTATGGCTACACCTTC	CASSDNLGQNYGYTF
TRBJ1-2	many	TRBV6-5	TRBD1	TGTGCCAGCAGACAACAACAGGGGTTAGGGGGCTACACCTTC	CASRQQQGLGGYTF
TRBJ2-1	.	TRBV5-4	.	TGTGCCAGCAGCCTAGCGCTGGGTGGTACCTACAATGAGCAGTTCTTC	CASSLALGGTYNEQFF
TRBJ2-1	.	TRBV5-1	TRBD1	TGCGCCAGCAGCTTTCAGACAGGGGTCGGTGAGCAGTTCTTC	CASSFQTGVGEQFF
TRBJ2-5	few	TRBV29-1	.	TGCAGCGTTGAACAGGGAGAGACCCAGTACTTC	CSVEQGETQYF
TRBJ2-5	.	TRBV5-1	TRBD2	TGCGCCAGCAGCGTCTCGGGGGAGGGTCAAGAGACCCAGTACTTC	CASSVSGEGQETQYF
TRBJ1-2	.	TRBV5-3	.	TGTGCCAGAAGCTTGGTGATGGCGGATAACTATGGCTACACCTTC	CARSLVMADNYGYTF
TRBJ1-1	.	TRBV5-1	TRBD1	TGCGCCAGCAGCTGGGACAGGGGGATTGGAGCTGAAGCTTTCTTT	CASSWDRGIGAEAFF
TRBJ1-2	few	TRBV19	TRBD1	TGTGCCAGTAGTCCCCGGGACAGCTATGGCTACACCTTC	CASSPRDSYGYTF
TRBJ2-7	few	TRBV27	TRBD1	TGTGCCAGCAGTTTGGTCGCGACAGGGTGGAACGACGAGCAGTACTTC	CASSLVATGWNDEQYF
TRBJ2-7	once	TRBV7-8	.	TGTGCCAGCAGCTTAGCGGGGGGTGGGAACGAGCAGTACTTC	CASSLAGGGNEQYF
TRBJ1-1	.	TRBV7-5	.	TGTGCCGGCCCTCACAGGGGGCGGAACACTGAAGCTTTCTTT	CAGPHRGRNTEAFF